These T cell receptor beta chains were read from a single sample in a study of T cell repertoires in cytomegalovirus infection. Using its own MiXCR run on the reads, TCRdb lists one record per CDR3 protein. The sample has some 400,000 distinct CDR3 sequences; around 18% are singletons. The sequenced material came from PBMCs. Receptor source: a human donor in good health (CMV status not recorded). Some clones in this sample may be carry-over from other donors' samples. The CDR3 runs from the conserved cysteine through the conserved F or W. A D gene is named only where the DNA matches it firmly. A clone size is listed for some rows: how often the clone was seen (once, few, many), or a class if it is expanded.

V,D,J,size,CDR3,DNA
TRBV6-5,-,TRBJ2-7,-,CATSRGHQSSYEQYF,TGTGCCACCTCCAGAGGACATCAAAGCTCCTACGAGCAGTACTTC
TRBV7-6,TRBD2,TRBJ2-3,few,CASRTSGGRTDTQYF,TGTGCCAGCAGGACTAGCGGGGGGCGCACAGATACGCAGTATTTT
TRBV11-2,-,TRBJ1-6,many,CATTGQEHSPLHF,TGTGCCACCACGGGGCAGGAACATTCACCCCTCCACTTT
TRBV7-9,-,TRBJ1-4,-,CASSSIMPLGGKEKLFF,TGTGCCAGCAGCTCGATTATGCCTCTTGGGGGAAAAGAAAAACTGTTTTTT
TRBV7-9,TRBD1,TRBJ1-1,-,CASSPANRGSTEAFF,TGTGCCAGCAGCCCGGCTAACAGGGGGAGCACTGAAGCTTTCTTT
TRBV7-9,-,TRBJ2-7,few,CASSFSDNPSYEQYF,TGTGCCAGCAGCTTCTCCGACAACCCCTCCTACGAGCAGTACTTC
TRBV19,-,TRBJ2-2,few,CASSPRGPHSANTGELFF,TGTGCCAGTAGTCCCAGGGGCCCCCATTCCGCGAACACCGGGGAGCTGTTTTTT
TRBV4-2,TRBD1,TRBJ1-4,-,CASSQDPQGGAPNEKLFF,TGTGCCAGCAGCCAAGATCCCCAGGGGGGCGCACCGAATGAAAAACTGTTTTTT
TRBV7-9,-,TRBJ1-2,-,CASSPRIFNYGYTF,TGTGCCAGCAGTCCCCGCATTTTCAACTATGGCTACACCTTC
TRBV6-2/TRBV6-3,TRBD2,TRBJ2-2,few,CASSRRTSGATGELFF,TGTGCCAGCAGTCGACGGACTAGCGGGGCCACCGGGGAGCTGTTTTTT
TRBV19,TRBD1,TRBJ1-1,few,CASLRGLGTEAFF,TGTGCCAGCCTAAGGGGGCTTGGCACTGAAGCTTTCTTT